The text below deals with one T cell receptor (beta chain). Its antigen is currently unknown. PCR amplification relied on 60 Vbeta primers (plus 13 Jbeta primers). Authors' data handling: An analysis performed later counted 75 million to 80 million unique TCR beta chains (roughly 11 million of them shared). TCRdb's table, derived via immunoSEQ multiplex PCR, lists solely in-frame clones and lacks some. That table furnishes V, J and clone size, whereas the DNA furnished D and trimming. There are about 230,000 clones in the sample; about 88% occur only once, and roughly 0.26% lies in the top ten. The data stem from a study of cytomegalovirus exposure and HLA in healthy donors. The CDR3 runs to 14 residues. The germline V gene encodes CDR1 SGHDT and CDR2 YYEEEE. V was clipped by 2 bases and J by 10 bases; unmatched bases: 7. The study's findings and limits: Available immune exposure information was restricted to CMV serostatus only. Among the most significant clusters, several appeared linked to common viral pathogens in a later analysis.

The source of this sequence is a girl aged 2 to 10 in good health and CMV-seronegative. The genes are TRBV5-6 and TRBJ2-1; 9 nucleotides agree with TRBD2. The sequenced sample was PBMCs. Here the CDR3 DNA reads TGTGCCAGCAGCTTAGGAGTCAGCGGGGGGGAGCAGTTCTTC. It is translated as CASSLGVSGGEQFF.